This T cell receptor (beta chain) was recovered during a study of regulatory T cells in long-lasting Graves disease. The time point is: newly diagnosed GD, antithyroid drugs for less than 3 months. Researchers made the TCR library from RNA that was extracted from PBMCs. This clonotype was seen more than once but under ten times. Its antigen is currently unknown. Arm-PCR with iRepertoire HTBI primers amplified the CDR3 regions for these TCR beta libraries. TCRdb used MiXCR to reprocess the multiplex PCR reads, holding one entry per CDR3 protein. The sample lists 540,000 or so distinct CDR3 sequences; approximately 13% were seen once. Study-wide findings and caveats: Persistent Graves' patients showed a TCR diversity that was lower than that of newly diagnosed ones.

This sample was shared with a second study, whose subject was T cells in Graves' hyperthyroidism and ophthalmopathy. That study reports: For the diagnoses, clinical symptoms, serum thyroxine and TRAb, thyroid ultrasound and orbital computed tomography were used.

The sequence was obtained from a man aged 25-45 years with Graves disease. Sequenced here: peripheral blood mononuclear cells (PBMCs), sampled at new diagnosis, from a patient treated with antithyroid drugs.

CDR3 region: CATSDRGRYEQYF. CDR3 DNA: TGTGCCACTTCAGACAGGGGACGATACGAGCAGTACTTC. V and J are TRBV15 and TRBJ2-7; 8 bases map to TRBD1. This CDR3 has 13 residues. Trimming took 9 bases from V and 4 from J; bases not matched to a gene: 8. Germline CDR1 and CDR2: LNHNV and YYDKDF (reference sequence).